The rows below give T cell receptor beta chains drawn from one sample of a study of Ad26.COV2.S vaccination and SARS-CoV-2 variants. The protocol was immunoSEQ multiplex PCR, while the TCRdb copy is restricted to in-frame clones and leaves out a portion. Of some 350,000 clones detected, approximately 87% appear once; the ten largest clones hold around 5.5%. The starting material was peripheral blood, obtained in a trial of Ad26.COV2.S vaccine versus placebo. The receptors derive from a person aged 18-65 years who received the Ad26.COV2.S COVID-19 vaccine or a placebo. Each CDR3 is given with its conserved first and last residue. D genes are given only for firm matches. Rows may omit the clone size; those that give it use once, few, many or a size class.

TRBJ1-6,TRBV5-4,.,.,CASSHGAGTYNSPLHF,TGTGCCAGCAGTCATGGTGCCGGGACTTATAATTCACCCCTCCACTTT
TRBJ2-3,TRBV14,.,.,CASSQYRVSTDTQYF,TGTGCCAGCAGCCAGTACAGGGTTAGCACAGATACGCAGTATTTT
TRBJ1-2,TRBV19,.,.,CASSMPGVRQVNYGYTF,TGTGCCAGTAGTATGCCCGGGGTCCGACAGGTGAACTATGGCTACACCTTC
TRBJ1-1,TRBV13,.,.,CASSFTGKTEAFF,TGTGCCAGCAGCTTTACAGGGAAGACTGAAGCTTTCTTT
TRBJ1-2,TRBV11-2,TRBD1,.,CASSLLQGRGYGYTF,TGTGCCAGCAGCTTATTACAGGGGAGAGGGTATGGCTACACCTTC
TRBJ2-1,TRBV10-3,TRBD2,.,CAISEGGTSGKEQFF,TGTGCCATCAGTGAAGGAGGGACTAGCGGAAAGGAGCAGTTCTTC
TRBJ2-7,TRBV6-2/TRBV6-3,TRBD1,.,CASSPDRGDYYEQYF,TGTGCCAGCAGCCCAGACAGGGGGGACTACTACGAGCAGTACTTC
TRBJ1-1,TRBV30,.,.,CAWSSTGTEAFF,TGTGCCTGGAGTTCGACCGGGACAGAAGCTTTCTTT
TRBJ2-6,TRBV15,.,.,CATSTGTDSGANVLTF,TGTGCCACCAGCACCGGGACGGACTCTGGGGCCAACGTCCTGACTTTC
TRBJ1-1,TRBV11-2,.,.,CASSSPGNVNTEAFF,TGTGCCAGCAGCTCCCCGGGTAACGTTAACACTGAAGCTTTCTTT
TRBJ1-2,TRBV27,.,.,CASTPHWGGNGYTF,TGTGCCAGCACCCCCCACTGGGGAGGGAATGGCTACACCTTC
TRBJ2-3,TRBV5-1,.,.,CASSLNGAGGTQYF,TGCGCCAGCTCCTTGAACGGGGCCGGCGGTACGCAGTATTTT
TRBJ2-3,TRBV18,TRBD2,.,CASSQGATSGPDTQYF,TGTGCCAGCTCGCAAGGGGCGACTAGCGGCCCAGATACGCAGTATTTT
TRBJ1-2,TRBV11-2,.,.,CASSLGGDHYGYTF,TGTGCCAGCAGCCTGGGGGGGGACCACTATGGCTACACCTTC
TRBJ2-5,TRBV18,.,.,CASSPLTTQETQYF,TGTGCCAGCTCACCTCTAACCACCCAAGAGACCCAGTACTTC
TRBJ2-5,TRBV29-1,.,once,CSGLMVETQYF,TGCAGCGGATTAATGGTAGAGACCCAGTACTTC
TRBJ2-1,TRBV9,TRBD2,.,CASEGLAGREQFF,TGTGCCAGCGAGGGACTAGCGGGACGGGAGCAGTTCTTC
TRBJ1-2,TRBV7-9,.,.,CASSPALARVGYGYTF,TGTGCCAGCAGCCCAGCCCTAGCCCGGGTCGGCTATGGCTACACCTTC
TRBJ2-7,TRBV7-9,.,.,CASRPPGSYEQYF,TGTGCCAGCAGACCTCCCGGTTCCTACGAGCAGTACTTC
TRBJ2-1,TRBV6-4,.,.,CASSDSRSSYNEQFF,TGTGCCAGCAGTGACTCGAGGAGCTCCTACAATGAGCAGTTCTTC
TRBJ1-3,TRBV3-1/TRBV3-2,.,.,CASSQETGPSGNTIYF,TGTGCCAGCAGCCAAGAAACAGGGCCGTCTGGAAACACCATATATTTT
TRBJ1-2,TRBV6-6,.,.,CASSPFLTPAEANYGYTF,TGTGCCAGCAGTCCGTTCCTCACACCCGCTGAAGCTAACTATGGCTACACCTTC
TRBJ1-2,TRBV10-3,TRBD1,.,CANAGTEKGAQDGYTF,TGTGCCAACGCAGGAACCGAGAAGGGGGCTCAGGATGGCTACACCTTC
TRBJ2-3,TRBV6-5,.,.,CASWTPSTDTQYF,TGTGCCAGCTGGACCCCGAGCACAGATACGCAGTATTTT
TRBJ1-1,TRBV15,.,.,CATSPRGDTEAFF,TGTGCCACCAGCCCCCGGGGGGACACTGAAGCTTTCTTT
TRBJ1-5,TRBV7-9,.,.,CASSQNSDQPQHF,TGTGCCAGCAGCCAAAACTCGGATCAGCCCCAGCATTTT
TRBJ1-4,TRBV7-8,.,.,CASSHPGRGGKLFF,TGTGCCAGCAGCCACCCCGGGAGGGGTGGAAAACTGTTTTTT
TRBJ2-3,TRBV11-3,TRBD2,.,CASSPGTSGTDTQYF,TGTGCCAGCAGCCCCGGGACTAGCGGCACAGATACGCAGTATTTT
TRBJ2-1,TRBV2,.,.,CASSGTTNEQFF,TGTGCCAGCAGTGGGACAACCAATGAGCAGTTCTTC
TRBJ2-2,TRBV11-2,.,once,CASSLDRGPGELFF,TGTGCCAGCAGCTTAGATAGGGGACCCGGGGAGCTGTTTTTT
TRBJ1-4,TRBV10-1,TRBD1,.,CGHSDRGAGGNEKLFF,TGCGGACACTCCGATAGGGGGGCAGGGGGTAATGAAAAACTGTTTTTT
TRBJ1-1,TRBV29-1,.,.,CSDRSGIEAFF,TGCAGCGACAGGTCAGGGATTGAAGCTTTCTTT
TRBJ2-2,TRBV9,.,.,CASSASSTRTGDTGELFF,TGTGCCAGCAGCGCAAGCTCAACCCGTACTGGGGACACCGGGGAGCTGTTTTTT
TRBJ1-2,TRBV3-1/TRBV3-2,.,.,CASSQDRWGIMAMYGYTF,TGTGCCAGCAGCCAAGATCGCTGGGGAATAATGGCCATGTATGGCTACACCTTC
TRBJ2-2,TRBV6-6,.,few,CASSPLATANTGELFF,TGTGCCAGCAGCCCTCTAGCGACCGCGAACACCGGGGAGCTGTTTTTT
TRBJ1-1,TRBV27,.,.,CASSRTTNQNTEAFF,TGTGCCAGCAGTCGAACCACAAACCAGAACACTGAAGCTTTCTTT
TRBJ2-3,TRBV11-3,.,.,CASSPRNSQMRTDTQYF,TGTGCCAGCAGCCCCCGAAACTCACAAATGCGCACAGATACGCAGTATTTT
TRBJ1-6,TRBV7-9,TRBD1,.,CASSIGTGPNSPLHF,TGTGCCAGCAGCATTGGGACAGGGCCAAATTCACCCCTCCACTTT
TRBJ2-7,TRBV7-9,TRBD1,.,CASSFRDSDYEQYF,TGTGCCAGCAGCTTCCGGGACAGTGACTACGAGCAGTACTTC
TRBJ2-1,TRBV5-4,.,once,CASNREQGLYNEQFF,TGTGCCAGCAACCGAGAACAGGGTCTCTACAATGAGCAGTTCTTC
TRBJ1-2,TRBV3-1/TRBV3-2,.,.,CASSQAQPNYGYTF,TGTGCCAGCAGCCAAGCGCAGCCGAACTATGGCTACACCTTC
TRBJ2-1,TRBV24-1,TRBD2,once,CATSDNSGGSLNEQFF,TGTGCCACCAGTGACAATAGCGGGGGGTCTCTCAATGAGCAGTTCTTC